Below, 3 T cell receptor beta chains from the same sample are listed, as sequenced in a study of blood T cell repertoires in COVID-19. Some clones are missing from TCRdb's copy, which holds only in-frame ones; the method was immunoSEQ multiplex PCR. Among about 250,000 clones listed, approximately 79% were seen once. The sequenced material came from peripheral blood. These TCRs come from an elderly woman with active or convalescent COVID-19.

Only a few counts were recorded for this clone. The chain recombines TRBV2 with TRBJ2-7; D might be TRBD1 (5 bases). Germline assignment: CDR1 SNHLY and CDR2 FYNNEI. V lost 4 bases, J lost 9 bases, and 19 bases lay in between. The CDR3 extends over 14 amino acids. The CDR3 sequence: CASSALTATLWQYF. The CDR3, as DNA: TGTGCCAGCAGTGCCTTGACAGCAACTTTATGGCAGTACTTC.

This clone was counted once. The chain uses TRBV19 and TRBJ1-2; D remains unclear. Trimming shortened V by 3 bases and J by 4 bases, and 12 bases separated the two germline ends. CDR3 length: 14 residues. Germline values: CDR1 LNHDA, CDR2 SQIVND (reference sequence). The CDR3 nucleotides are TGTGCCAGTAGTATGGTAGCGGAGACCTATGGCTACACCTTC. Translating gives CASSMVAETYGYTF.

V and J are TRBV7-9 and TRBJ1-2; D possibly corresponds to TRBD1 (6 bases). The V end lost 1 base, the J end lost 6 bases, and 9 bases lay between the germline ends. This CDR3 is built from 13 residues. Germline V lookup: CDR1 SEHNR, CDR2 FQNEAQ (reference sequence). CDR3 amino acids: CASSLESGDGYTF. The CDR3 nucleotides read TGTGCCAGCAGCTTAGAGTCAGGGGATGGCTACACCTTC.